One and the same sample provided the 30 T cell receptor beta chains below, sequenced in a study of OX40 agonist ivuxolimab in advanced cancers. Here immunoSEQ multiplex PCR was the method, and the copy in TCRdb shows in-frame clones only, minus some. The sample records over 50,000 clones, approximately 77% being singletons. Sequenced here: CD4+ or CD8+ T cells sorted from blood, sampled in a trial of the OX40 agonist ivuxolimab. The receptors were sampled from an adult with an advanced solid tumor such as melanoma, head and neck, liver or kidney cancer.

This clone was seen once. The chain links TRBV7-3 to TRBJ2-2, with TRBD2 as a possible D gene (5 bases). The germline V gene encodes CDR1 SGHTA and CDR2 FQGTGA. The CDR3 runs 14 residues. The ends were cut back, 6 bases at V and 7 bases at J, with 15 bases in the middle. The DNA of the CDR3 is TGTGCCAGCAGAGAGGGTCCATCTAGCGGGGAGCTGTTTTTT. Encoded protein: CASREGPSSGELFF.

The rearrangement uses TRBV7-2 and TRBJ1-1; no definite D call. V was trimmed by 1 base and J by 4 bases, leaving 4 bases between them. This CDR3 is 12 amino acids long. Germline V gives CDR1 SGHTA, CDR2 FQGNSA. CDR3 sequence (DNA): TGTGCCAGCAGCTTAGGCATCACTGAAGCTTTCTTT. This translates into CASSLGITEAFF.

Written as DNA, the CDR3 is TGCGCCAGCAGCCGATCGACAGGGAACGTGAATCAGCCCCAGCATTTT. It encodes CASSRSTGNVNQPQHF. J is TRBJ1-5 and V is TRBV4-3, with 7 bases that match TRBD1. The germline CDR1 and CDR2 sequences are LGHNA and YSLEER. CDR3 length: 16 amino acids. V trimming: 4 bases; J trimming: 4 bases; junction bases outside the gene matches: 10.

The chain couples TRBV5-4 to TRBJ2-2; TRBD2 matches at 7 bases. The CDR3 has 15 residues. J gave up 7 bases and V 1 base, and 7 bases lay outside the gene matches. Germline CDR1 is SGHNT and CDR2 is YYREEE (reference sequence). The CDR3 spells CASSLRRERVGELFF. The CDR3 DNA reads TGTGCCAGCAGCTTGAGGCGGGAGAGAGTCGGGGAGCTGTTTTTT.

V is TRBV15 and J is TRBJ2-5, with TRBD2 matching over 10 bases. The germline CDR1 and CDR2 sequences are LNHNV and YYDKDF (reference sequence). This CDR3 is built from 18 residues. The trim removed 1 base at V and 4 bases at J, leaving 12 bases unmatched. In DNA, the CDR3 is TGTGCCACCAGCAGAGGTAGTAAGTGGACTAGCGGCCCAGAGACCCAGTACTTC. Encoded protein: CATSRGSKWTSGPETQYF.

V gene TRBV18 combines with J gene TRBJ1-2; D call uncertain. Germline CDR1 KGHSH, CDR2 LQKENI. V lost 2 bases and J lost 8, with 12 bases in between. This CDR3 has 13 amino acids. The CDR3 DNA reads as TGTGCCAGCTCACCAATTAGGGAGAGGGGCTACACCTTC. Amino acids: CASSPIRERGYTF.

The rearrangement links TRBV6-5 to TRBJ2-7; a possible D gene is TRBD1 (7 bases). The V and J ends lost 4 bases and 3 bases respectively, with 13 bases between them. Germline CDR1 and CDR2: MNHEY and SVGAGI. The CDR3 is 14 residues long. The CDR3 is CASSLGGTDYEQYF. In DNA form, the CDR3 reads TGTGCCAGCAGTTTAGGGGGGACAGACTACGAGCAGTACTTC.

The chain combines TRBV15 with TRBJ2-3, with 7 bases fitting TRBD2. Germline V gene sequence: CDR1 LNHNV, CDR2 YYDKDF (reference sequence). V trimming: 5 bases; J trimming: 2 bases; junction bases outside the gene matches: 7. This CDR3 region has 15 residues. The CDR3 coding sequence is TGTGCCACCAGCGGAGCTAGCGGATACACAGATACGCAGTATTTT. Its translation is CATSGASGYTDTQYF.

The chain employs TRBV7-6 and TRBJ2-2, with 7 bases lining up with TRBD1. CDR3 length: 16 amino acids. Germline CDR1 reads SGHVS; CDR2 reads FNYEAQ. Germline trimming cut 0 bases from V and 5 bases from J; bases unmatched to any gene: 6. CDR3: CASSLAQGVITGELFF. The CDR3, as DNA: TGTGCCAGCAGCTTAGCCCAGGGGGTGATTACCGGGGAGCTGTTTTTT.

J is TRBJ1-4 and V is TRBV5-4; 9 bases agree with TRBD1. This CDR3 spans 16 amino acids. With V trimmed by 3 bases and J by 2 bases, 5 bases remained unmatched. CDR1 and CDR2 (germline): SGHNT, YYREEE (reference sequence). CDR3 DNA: TGTGCCAGCAGCTCGGGACAGGGTGTGACTAATGAAAAACTGTTTTTT. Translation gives CASSSGQGVTNEKLFF.

CDR3 nucleotide sequence: TGTGCCAGCAGCCCAGGCAGGCGGGGATTTCAAGCTTTCTTT. It specifies CASSPGRRGFQAFF. The V and J genes are TRBV28 and TRBJ1-1, with unresolved D. Germline assignment: CDR1 MDHEN and CDR2 SYDVKM. Between the trimmed V and J ends, which lost 6 bases and 9 bases, there was a span of 20 bases. This CDR3 comprises 14 residues.

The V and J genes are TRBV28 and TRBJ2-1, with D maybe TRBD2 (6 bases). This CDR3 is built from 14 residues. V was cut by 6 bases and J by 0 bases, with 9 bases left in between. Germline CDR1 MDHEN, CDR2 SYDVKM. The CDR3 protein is CASRDYHSYNEQFF. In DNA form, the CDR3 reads TGTGCCAGCAGGGACTATCACTCCTACAATGAGCAGTTCTTC.

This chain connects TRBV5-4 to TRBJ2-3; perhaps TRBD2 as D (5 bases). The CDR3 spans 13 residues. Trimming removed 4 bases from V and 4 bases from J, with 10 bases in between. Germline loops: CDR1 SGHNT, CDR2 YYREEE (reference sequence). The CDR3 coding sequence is TGTGCCAGCAGCCGGGCCGGGGCAGATACGCAGTATTTT. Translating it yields CASSRAGADTQYF.

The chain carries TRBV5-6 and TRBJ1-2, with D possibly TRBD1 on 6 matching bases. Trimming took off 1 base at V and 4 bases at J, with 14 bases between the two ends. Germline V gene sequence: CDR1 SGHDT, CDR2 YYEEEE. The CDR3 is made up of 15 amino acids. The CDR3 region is CASSLTGWGAYGYTF. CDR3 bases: TGTGCCAGCAGCTTGACAGGGTGGGGGGCCTATGGCTACACCTTC.

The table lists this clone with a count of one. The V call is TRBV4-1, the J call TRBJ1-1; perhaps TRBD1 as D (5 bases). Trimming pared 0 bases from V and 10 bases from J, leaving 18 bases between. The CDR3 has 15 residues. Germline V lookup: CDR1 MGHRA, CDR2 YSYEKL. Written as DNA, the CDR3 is TGCGCCAGCAGCCAAGATAGACAGAACCCGTGGAGAGCTTTCTTT. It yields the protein CASSQDRQNPWRAFF.

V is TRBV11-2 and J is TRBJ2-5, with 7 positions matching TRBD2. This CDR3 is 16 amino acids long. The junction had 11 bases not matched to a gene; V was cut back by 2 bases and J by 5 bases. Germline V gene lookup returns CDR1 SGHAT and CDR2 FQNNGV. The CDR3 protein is CASSLPTGGRVETQYF. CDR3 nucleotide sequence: TGTGCCAGCAGCTTACCAACTGGGGGGAGGGTGGAGACCCAGTACTTC.

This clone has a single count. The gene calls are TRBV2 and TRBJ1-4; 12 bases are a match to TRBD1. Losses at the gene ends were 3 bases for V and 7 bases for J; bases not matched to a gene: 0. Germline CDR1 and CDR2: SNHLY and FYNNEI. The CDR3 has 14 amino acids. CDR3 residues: CASSEGQGAEKLFF. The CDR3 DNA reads TGTGCCAGCAGTGAGGGACAGGGGGCTGAAAAACTGTTTTTT.

CDR3 in DNA: TGTGCCAGCAGTTTATGGGTGGGCCTTAATGAAAAACTGTTTTTT. Translating gives CASSLWVGLNEKLFF. The rearrangement links TRBV28 to TRBJ1-4, with D uncertain. Germline V gene sequence: CDR1 MDHEN, CDR2 SYDVKM. CDR3 size: 15 residues. The V and J ends lost 0 bases and 4 bases respectively, with 9 bases between them.

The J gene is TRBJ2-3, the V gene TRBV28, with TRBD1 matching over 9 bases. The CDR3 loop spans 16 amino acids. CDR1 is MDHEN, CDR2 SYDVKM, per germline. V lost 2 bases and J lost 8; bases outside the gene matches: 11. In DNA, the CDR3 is TGTGCCAGCAGTTTAATTAGTGGGACAGGGTCCGGTACGCAGTATTTT. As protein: CASSLISGTGSGTQYF.

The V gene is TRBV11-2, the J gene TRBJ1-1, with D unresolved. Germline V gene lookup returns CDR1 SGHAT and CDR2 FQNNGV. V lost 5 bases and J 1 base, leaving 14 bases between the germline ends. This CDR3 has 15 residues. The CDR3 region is CASSLPRQANTEAFF. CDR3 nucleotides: TGTGCCAGCAGCCTCCCCCGCCAGGCGAACACTGAAGCTTTCTTT.

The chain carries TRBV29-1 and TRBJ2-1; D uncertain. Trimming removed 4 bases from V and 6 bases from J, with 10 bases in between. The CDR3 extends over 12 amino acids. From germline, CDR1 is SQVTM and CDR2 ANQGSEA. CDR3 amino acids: CSVVPTFNEQFF. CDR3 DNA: TGCAGCGTTGTTCCGACTTTCAATGAGCAGTTCTTC.

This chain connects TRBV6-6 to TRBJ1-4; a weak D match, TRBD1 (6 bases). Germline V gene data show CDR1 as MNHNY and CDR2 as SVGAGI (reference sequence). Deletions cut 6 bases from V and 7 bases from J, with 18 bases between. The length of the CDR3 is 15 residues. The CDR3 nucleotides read TGTGCCAGCAGACGAAGAGGCAGGGGAGTTGAAAAACTGTTTTTT. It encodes CASRRRGRGVEKLFF.

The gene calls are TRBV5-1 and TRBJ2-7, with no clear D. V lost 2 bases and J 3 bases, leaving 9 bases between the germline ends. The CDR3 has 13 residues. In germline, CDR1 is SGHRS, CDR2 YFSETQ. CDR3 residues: CASSLGGDYEQYF. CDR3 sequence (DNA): TGCGCCAGCAGCTTAGGCGGCGACTACGAGCAGTACTTC.

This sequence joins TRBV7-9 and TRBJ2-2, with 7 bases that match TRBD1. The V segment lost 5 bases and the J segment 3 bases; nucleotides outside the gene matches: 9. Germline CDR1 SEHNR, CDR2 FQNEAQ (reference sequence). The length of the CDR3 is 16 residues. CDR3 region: CASSQGVSGYTGELFF. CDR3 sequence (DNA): TGTGCCAGCAGCCAGGGGGTGAGCGGTTACACCGGGGAGCTGTTTTTT.

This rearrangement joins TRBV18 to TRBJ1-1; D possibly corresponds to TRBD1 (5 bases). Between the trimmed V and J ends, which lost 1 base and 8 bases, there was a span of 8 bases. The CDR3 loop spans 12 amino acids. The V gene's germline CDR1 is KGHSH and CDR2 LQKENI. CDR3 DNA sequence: TGTGCCAGCTCACCACGCGGGGGGGAAGCTTTCTTT. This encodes CASSPRGGEAFF.

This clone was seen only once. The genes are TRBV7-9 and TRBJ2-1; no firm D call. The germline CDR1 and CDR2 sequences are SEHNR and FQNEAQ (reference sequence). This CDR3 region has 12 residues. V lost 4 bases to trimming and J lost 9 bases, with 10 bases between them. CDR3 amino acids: CASSYSGSEQFF. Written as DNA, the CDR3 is TGTGCCAGCAGCTATTCGGGTAGTGAGCAGTTCTTC.

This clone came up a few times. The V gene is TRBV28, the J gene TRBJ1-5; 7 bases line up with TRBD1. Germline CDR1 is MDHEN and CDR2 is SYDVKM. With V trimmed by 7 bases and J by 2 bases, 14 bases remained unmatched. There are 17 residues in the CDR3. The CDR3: CASTVTGTYGGNQPQHF. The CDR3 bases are TGTGCCAGCACCGTGACAGGGACCTATGGGGGCAATCAGCCCCAGCATTTT.

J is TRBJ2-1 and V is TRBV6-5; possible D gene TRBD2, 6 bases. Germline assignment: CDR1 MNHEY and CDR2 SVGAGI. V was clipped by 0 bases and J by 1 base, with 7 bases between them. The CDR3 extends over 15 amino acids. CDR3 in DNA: TGTGCCAGCAGTTACTCCAGCGGGTCCTACAATGAGCAGTTCTTC. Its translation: CASSYSSGSYNEQFF.

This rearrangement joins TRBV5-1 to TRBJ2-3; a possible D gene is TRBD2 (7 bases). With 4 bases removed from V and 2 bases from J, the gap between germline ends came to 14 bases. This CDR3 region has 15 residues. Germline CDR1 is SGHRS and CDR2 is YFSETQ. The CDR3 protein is CASSPGRGATDTQYF. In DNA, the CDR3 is TGCGCCAGCAGCCCCGGACGGGGGGCCACAGATACGCAGTATTTT.

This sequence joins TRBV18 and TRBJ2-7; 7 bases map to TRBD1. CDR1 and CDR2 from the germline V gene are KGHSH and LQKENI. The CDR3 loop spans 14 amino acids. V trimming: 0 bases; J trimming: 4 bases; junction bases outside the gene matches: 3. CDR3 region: CASSPPSQGYEQYF. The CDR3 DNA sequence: TGTGCCAGCTCACCACCTTCACAGGGGTACGAGCAGTACTTC. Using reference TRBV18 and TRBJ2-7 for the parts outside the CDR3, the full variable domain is NAGVMQNPRHLVRRRGQEARLRCSPMKGHSHVYWYRQLPEEGLKFMVYLQKENIIDESGMPKERFSAEFPKEGPSILRIQQVVRGDSAAYFCASSPPSQGYEQYFGPGTRLTVT.